This T cell receptor (beta chain) was identified during a study of blood T cell repertoires in COVID-19. As for the study in general: Acute and convalescent COVID-19 samples came from the United States, Italy and Spain. The cDNA or gDNA used as material had been derived from T cells, B-cell-depleted T cells, or PBMCs.

Germline V lookup: CDR1 WSHSY, CDR2 SAAADI. The CDR3 extends over 13 amino acids. The V end was cut by 3 bases, the J end by 3 bases, with 8 bases between. In the original workflow: The authors estimated nucleated cell counts from reference gene primer amplification. Some clones are missing from TCRdb's copy, which holds only in-frame ones; the method was immunoSEQ multiplex PCR. Clone size and V and J calls were adopted from that table, with D and trimming inferred from the DNA. The sample includes around 60,000 clones, 81% seen only once; the top ten take 25% to 35%. The sample comprised peripheral blood. This TCR was recovered from a woman aged 80 or over with active or convalescent COVID-19. The genes are TRBV10-2 and TRBJ1-2, with a possible D match to TRBD1 (6 bases). CDR3 amino acids: CASSEGGDYGYTF. The CDR3 DNA sequence: TGCGCCAGCAGTGAAGGGGGGGACTATGGCTACACCTTC.